Described below is a single T cell receptor beta chain sequence and its context. This sample was taken from a study of Ad26.COV2.S vaccination and SARS-CoV-2 variants. Treatment in this sample: some 19 received Ad26.COV2.S at low or high dose, single or two shots; about 5 received placebo; per-sample allocation not given. The study sampled participants on day 63 after the first vaccine or placebo injection. The V gene lost 3 bases and the J gene lost 10 bases, with 13 bases spanning the gap. The CDR3 covers 14 residues. CDR1 MGHDK and CDR2 SYGVNS come from the germline V gene. Using immunoSEQ multiplex PCR, the repertoire was profiled, and TCRdb retains in-frame clones only, with some absent. This sample has 440,000 or so clones, with around 91% found just once.

The TCR was taken from a person aged 18-60 years who received the Ad26.COV2.S COVID-19 vaccine or a placebo. The specimen comprised peripheral blood, sampled in a trial of Ad26.COV2.S vaccine versus placebo. V gene TRBV25-1 combines with J gene TRBJ1-6; D remains ambiguous. CDR3 sequence: CASSEMAGRSPLHF. DNA of the CDR3: TGTGCCAGCAGTGAGATGGCAGGTCGATCACCCCTCCACTTT.